This T cell receptor (beta chain) emerged from a study of OX40 agonist ivuxolimab in advanced cancers. The assay was immunoSEQ multiplex PCR, and TCRdb's table has in-frame clones only and misses some. The table lists around 31,000 clones, roughly 76% of them singletons. In germline, CDR1 is SGDLS, CDR2 YYNGEE. Trimming took 9 bases from V and 9 from J, leaving 27 bases between them. The CDR3 consists of 15 residues. The chain recombines TRBV9 with TRBJ2-5; D may match TRBD1 or TRBD2 (5 bases each). This specimen was CD4+ or CD8+ T cells sorted from blood, taken in a trial of the OX40 agonist ivuxolimab. This TCR came from an adult with an advanced solid tumor such as melanoma, head and neck, liver or kidney cancer. This chain's CDR3 is CATPPLGTRSRAQYF. The CDR3 coding sequence is TGTGCCACCCCGCCACTGGGGACGCGCAGTAGGGCCCAGTACTTC.